Reported below is one TCR beta chain. The sample comes from a study of blood T cell repertoires in COVID-19. Germline V gene sequence: CDR1 SGHAT, CDR2 FQNNGV. This CDR3 spans 13 amino acids. V was pared by 5 bases and J by 3 bases, with 10 bases between. Some clones are missing from TCRdb's copy, which holds only in-frame ones; the method was immunoSEQ multiplex PCR. Among some 200,000 clones listed, around nine tenths were seen once. Seattle-derived patients entered the study during active infection and were followed longitudinally. The TCR originated in a woman in her 70s with COVID-19, enrolled during active disease. The gene calls are TRBV11-2 and TRBJ1-1, with D uncertain. Sequencing input: peripheral blood. The CDR3 here is CASSLQQDTEAFF. In nucleotides, the CDR3 is TGTGCCAGCAGCCTCCAACAAGACACTGAAGCTTTCTTT.